These 2 T cell receptor beta chains were sequenced from one sample in a study of cytomegalovirus exposure and HLA in healthy donors. It was with 60 Vbeta and 13 Jbeta primers that the PCR ran. Method: immunoSEQ multiplex PCR; TCRdb's copy keeps in-frame clones and lacks some. This sample has 60,000 to 80,000 clones, with just under 75% found just once. Material for sequencing was PBMCs. The receptor source for this set is a woman aged 25 to 39 in good health and CMV-seronegative.

The rearrangement uses TRBV28 and TRBJ2-1, with TRBD2 matching over 7 bases. J lost 9 bases, V lost 2 bases, and 19 bases had no gene match. This CDR3 is 18 amino acids long. Per germline, CDR1 MDHEN and CDR2 SYDVKM. CDR3 loop: CASSLTQGRGGPGSEQFF. DNA for the CDR3: TGTGCCAGCAGTTTAACCCAGGGACGGGGAGGGCCCGGTTCTGAGCAGTTCTTC.

The gene calls are TRBV28 and TRBJ2-1, with 9 bases identical to TRBD2. CDR3 length: 15 amino acids. Looked up from germline, CDR1 is MDHEN and CDR2 is SYDVKM. Losses at the gene ends were 5 bases for V and 7 bases for J; bases not matched to a gene: 9. The CDR3 is CASSLAGRTKNEQFF. CDR3 DNA: TGTGCCAGCAGTCTAGCGGGGAGGACAAAAAATGAGCAGTTCTTC. Combining the CDR3 with reference TRBV28 and TRBJ2-1 gives the whole variable domain DVKVTQSSRYLVKRTGEKVFLECVQDMDHENMFWYRQDPGLGLRLIYFSYDVKMKEKGDIPEGYSVSREKKERFSLILESASTNQTSMYLCASSLAGRTKNEQFFGPGTRLTVL.